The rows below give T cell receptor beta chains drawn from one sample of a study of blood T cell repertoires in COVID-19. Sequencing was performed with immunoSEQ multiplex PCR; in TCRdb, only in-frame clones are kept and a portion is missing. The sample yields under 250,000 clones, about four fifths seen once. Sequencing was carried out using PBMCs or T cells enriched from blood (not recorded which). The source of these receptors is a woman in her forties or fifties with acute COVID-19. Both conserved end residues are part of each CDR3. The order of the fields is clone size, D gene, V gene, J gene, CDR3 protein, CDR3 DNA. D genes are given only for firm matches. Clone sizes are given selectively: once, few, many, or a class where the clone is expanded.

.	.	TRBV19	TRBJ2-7	CARVLAYEQYF	TGTGCCCGTGTCTTAGCCTACGAGCAGTACTTC
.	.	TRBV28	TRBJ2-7	CASREQWSPYEQYF	TGTGCCAGCAGAGAACAGTGGTCCCCCTACGAGCAGTACTTC
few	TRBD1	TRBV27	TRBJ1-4	CASSASGGTNEKLFF	TGTGCCAGCAGTGCCTCAGGGGGAACTAATGAAAAACTGTTTTTT
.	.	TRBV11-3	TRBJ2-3	CASSFSFGDTQYF	TGTGCCAGCAGCTTCTCTTTCGGGGATACGCAGTATTTT
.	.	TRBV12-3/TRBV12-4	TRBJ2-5	CASSFVQQETQYF	TGTGCCAGCAGTTTTGTACAGCAAGAGACCCAGTACTTC
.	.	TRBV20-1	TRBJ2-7	CSARDSYEQYF	TGCAGTGCTAGAGATAGCTACGAGCAGTACTTC
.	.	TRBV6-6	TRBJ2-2	CASILDSAGELFF	TGTGCCAGCATCCTTGACTCTGCGGGGGAGCTGTTTTTT
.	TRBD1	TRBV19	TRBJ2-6	CASKTGNGANVLTF	TGTGCCAGTAAGACAGGGAATGGGGCCAACGTCCTGACTTTC
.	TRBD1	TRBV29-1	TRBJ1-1	CSAQGLNTEAFF	TGCAGCGCACAGGGGCTGAACACTGAAGCTTTCTTT
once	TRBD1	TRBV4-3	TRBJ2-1	CASSQDTGGSYNEQFF	TGCGCCAGCAGCCAAGATACAGGGGGAAGCTACAATGAGCAGTTCTTC
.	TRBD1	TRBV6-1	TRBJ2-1	CASSLGQAYNEQFF	TGTGCCAGCAGTTTGGGACAGGCCTACAATGAGCAGTTCTTC
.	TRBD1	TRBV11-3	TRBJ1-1	CASSPRDSSMNTEAFF	TGTGCCAGTTCCCCCCGGGACAGTTCAATGAACACTGAAGCTTTCTTT
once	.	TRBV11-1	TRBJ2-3	CASSLTLATSTDTQYF	TGTGCCAGCAGCTTAACTCTAGCAACCAGCACAGATACGCAGTATTTT
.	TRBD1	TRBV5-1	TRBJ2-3	CASSERQGVIADTQYF	TGCGCCAGCAGCGAACGACAGGGGGTCATTGCAGATACGCAGTATTTT
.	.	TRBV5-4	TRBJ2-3	CASSLEYTDTQYF	TGTGCCAGCAGCTTGGAATACACAGATACGCAGTATTTT
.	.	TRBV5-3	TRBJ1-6	CAGRIPRDSPLHF	TGTGCCGGACGGATCCCCAGGGATTCACCCCTCCACTTT
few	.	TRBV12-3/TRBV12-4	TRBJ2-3	CASSSRAHTQYF	TGTGCCAGCAGTTCTCGAGCGCATACGCAGTATTTT
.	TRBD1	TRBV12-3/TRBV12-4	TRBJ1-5	CASSLTGNQPQHF	TGTGCCAGCAGTCTGACAGGGAACCAGCCCCAGCATTTT
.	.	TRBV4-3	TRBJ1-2	CASSPQGTGNYGYTF	TGCGCCAGCAGCCCCCAGGGGACGGGAAACTATGGCTACACCTTC
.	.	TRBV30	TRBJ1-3	CAWNGGANTIYF	TGTGCCTGGAATGGGGGCGCGAACACCATATATTTT
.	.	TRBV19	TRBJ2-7	CASSIAETYEQYF	TGTGCCAGTAGTATCGCAGAAACCTACGAGCAGTACTTC
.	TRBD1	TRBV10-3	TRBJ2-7	CAISDTGTGVSYEQYF	TGTGCCATCAGTGATACCGGGACAGGGGTCTCCTACGAGCAGTACTTC
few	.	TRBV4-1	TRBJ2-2	CASSQANLIANGELFF	TGCGCCAGCAGCCAAGCGAACCTGATAGCGAATGGGGAGCTGTTTTTT
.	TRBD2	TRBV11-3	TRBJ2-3	CASKRGGTDTQYF	TGTGCCAGCAAGCGGGGGGGGACAGATACGCAGTATTTT
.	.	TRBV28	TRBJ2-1	CASSSTGVAGPRNEQFF	TGTGCCAGCAGTTCTACTGGGGTGGCGGGGCCTCGGAATGAGCAGTTCTTC
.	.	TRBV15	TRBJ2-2	CATSRFGSSVNTGELFF	TGTGCCACCAGCAGATTTGGGTCTAGCGTAAACACCGGGGAGCTGTTTTTT
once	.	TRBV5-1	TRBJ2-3	CASSLEADTQYF	TGCGCCAGCAGCTTAGAGGCAGATACGCAGTATTTT
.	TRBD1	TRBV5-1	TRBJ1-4	CASSLVGTETATNEKLFF	TGCGCCAGCAGCTTGGTTGGGACAGAGACGGCAACTAATGAAAAACTGTTTTTT
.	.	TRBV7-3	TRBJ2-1	CASSYLDSSYNEQFF	TGTGCCAGCAGCTATCTCGACAGCTCCTACAATGAGCAGTTCTTC
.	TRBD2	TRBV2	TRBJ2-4	CASSEGLAVAKNIQYF	TGTGCCAGCAGTGAGGGACTAGCGGTAGCCAAAAACATTCAGTACTTC
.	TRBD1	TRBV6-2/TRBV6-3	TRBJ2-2	CASSYYGTGANTGELFF	TGTGCCAGCAGTTACTACGGGACAGGGGCAAACACCGGGGAGCTGTTTTTT
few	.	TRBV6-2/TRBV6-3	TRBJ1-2	CASSTSSRGYTF	.
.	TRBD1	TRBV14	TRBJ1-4	CASTRPRTGLTNEKLFF	TGTGCCAGCACCCGACCTAGGACAGGGCTGACTAATGAAAAACTGTTTTTT
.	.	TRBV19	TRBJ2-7	CASSLLDSVEQYF	TGTGCCAGTAGTCTCCTAGACAGCGTCGAGCAGTACTTC
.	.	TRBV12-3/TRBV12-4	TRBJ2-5	CASGSGGETQYF	TGTGCCAGCGGTAGCGGAGGGGAGACCCAGTACTTC
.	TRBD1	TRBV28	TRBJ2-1	CASDRANYNEQFF	TGTGCCAGCGACAGGGCAAACTACAATGAGCAGTTCTTC
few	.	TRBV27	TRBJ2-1	CASSLSSRGGDYYNEQFF	TGTGCCAGCAGTTTGAGTTCGAGGGGGGGGGACTATTACAATGAGCAGTTCTTC
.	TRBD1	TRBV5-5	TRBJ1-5	CASSPGPGQGFSNQPQHF	TGTGCCAGCAGTCCGGGACCGGGACAGGGGTTCAGCAATCAGCCCCAGCATTTT
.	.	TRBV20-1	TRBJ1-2	CSARDRDGYTF	TGCAGTGCGAGGGATCGGGATGGCTACACCTTC
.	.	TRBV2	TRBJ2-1	CASNQEGLEQFF	TGTGCCAGCAATCAGGAGGGGCTTGAGCAGTTCTTC
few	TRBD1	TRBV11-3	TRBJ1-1	CASSSGGRTEAFF	TGTGCCAGCAGCTCAGGGGGGAGGACTGAAGCTTTCTTT
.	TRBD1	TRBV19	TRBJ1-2	CASSMTGLDYGYTF	TGTGCCAGTAGTATGACAGGGTTGGACTATGGCTACACCTTC
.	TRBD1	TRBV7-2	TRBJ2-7	CASLPGTGAYEQYF	TGTGCCAGCCTCCCGGGGACAGGGGCCTACGAGCAGTACTTC
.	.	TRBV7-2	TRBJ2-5	CASSPGSGAARETQYF	TGTGCCAGCAGCCCGGGATCAGGGGCGGCAAGAGAGACCCAGTACTTC
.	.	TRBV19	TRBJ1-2	CASSIGRGYGYTF	TGTGCCAGTAGTATTGGACGGGGCTATGGCTACACCTTC
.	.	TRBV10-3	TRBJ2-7	CAISELTAHYEQYF	TGTGCCATCAGTGAGCTCACAGCTCACTACGAGCAGTACTTC
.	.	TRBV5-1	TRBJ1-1	CASSPPGSMNTEAFF	TGCGCCAGCAGCCCTCCGGGTAGCATGAACACTGAAGCTTTCTTT
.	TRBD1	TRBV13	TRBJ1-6	CASSEGTGANSPLHF	TGTGCCAGCAGCGAAGGGACAGGGGCTAATTCACCCCTCCACTTT
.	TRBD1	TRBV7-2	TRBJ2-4	CASSLWDRGNIQYF	TGTGCCAGCAGCTTATGGGACAGGGGAAACATTCAGTACTTC
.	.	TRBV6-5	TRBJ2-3	CASSRGEPTDTQYF	TGTGCCAGCTCTCGGGGAGAACCCACAGATACGCAGTATTTT
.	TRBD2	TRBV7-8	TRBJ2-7	CASSGRTSDGRYEQYF	TGTGCCAGCAGCGGGCGGACTAGCGATGGGCGATACGAGCAGTACTTC
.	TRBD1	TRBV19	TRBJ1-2	CASSTGGAPGYTF	TGTGCCAGCTCGACAGGGGGCGCCCCGGGCTACACCTTC
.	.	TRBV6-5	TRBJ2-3	CASRAPGGTDTQYF	TGTGCCAGCAGGGCCCCGGGAGGCACAGATACGCAGTATTTT
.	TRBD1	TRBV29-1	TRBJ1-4	CSVTAGQAEKLFF	TGCAGCGTGACTGCGGGACAGGCGGAAAAACTGTTTTTT
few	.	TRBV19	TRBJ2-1	CASSIDGSFGREQFF	TGTGCCAGTAGTATAGATGGGAGCTTCGGCAGGGAGCAGTTCTTC
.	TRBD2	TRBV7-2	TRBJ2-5	CASSSVRGLQETQYF	TGTGCCAGCAGCTCCGTGCGGGGGTTACAAGAGACCCAGTACTTC
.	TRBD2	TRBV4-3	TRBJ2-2	CASSRTGTSVNTGELFF	TGCGCCAGCAGCCGGACCGGGACTAGCGTAAACACCGGGGAGCTGTTTTTT
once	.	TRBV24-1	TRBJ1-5	CATSVGRGDSNQPQHF	TGTGCCACCAGTGTCGGCAGGGGAGATAGCAATCAGCCCCAGCATTTT